Listed here is a single T cell receptor beta chain. The same CDR3 is also encoded by other DNA sequences in this sample. This sample was included in a study of shared clonotypes between healthy human individuals. Whole-study context: A donor's plate count was three for CD4 naive and three for CD4 memory; CD8 naive had two and CD8 memory one.

V was clipped by 1 base and J by 0 bases, with 10 bases between them. Germline CDR1 is SGHRS and CDR2 is YFSETQ. The CDR3 extends over 15 amino acids. Generated by immunoSEQ multiplex PCR, the TCRdb table keeps only in-frame clones and is missing some. The sample includes about 1.1 million clones, around three quarters seen only once; the top ten take roughly 0.82%. This TCR was recovered from a man between 18 and 29 years old in good health. Some clones in this sample may be carry-over from other donors' samples. The rearrangement uses TRBV5-1 and TRBJ1-1; D unclear. The sample taken for sequencing was memory CD4+ T cells from PBMCs. Subset defined: CD45RA-negative fraction. DNA of the CDR3: TGCGCCAGCAGCTTGCTCGGGATTATGAACACTGAAGCTTTCTTT. Protein product: CASSLLGIMNTEAFF.